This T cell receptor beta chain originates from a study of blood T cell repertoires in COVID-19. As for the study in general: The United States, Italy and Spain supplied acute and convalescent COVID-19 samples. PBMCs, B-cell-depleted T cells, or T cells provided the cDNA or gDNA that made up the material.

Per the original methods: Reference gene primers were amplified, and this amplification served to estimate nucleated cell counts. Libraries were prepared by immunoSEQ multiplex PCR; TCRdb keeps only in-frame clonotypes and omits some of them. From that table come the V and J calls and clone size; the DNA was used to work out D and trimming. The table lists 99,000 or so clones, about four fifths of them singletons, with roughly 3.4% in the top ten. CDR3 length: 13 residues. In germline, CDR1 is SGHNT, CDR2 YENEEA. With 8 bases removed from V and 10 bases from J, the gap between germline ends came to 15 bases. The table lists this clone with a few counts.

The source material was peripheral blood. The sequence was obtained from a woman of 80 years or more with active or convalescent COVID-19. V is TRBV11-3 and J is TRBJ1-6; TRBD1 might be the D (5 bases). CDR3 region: CASQRGIGSPLHF. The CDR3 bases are TGTGCCAGCCAGCGGGGGATCGGGTCACCCCTCCACTTT.